This TCR beta chain derives from a study of blood T cells in healthy people across ages. CDR3 length: 13 amino acids. Between the trimmed V and J ends, which lost 7 bases and 3 bases, there was a span of 10 bases. Germline lookup yields CDR1 MNHEY and CDR2 SVGEGT. Together with a sample-barcoded 5' primer, a J-beta primer mix was included in a second PCR lasting about 6 to 12 cycles. Each CDR3 protein is one row after TCRdb ran MiXCR on the 5' RACE reads. The sample consists of some 900,000 distinct CDR3 sequences, under 30% of them appearing once. The clonotype originates from a woman older than 75 in good health. This chain connects TRBV6-2 or TRBV6-3 to TRBJ1-5; D ambiguous. What was sequenced was blood. The CDR3 sequence: CASNEQINQPQHF. Written as DNA, the CDR3 is TGTGCCAGCAATGAACAGATCAATCAGCCCCAGCATTTT.